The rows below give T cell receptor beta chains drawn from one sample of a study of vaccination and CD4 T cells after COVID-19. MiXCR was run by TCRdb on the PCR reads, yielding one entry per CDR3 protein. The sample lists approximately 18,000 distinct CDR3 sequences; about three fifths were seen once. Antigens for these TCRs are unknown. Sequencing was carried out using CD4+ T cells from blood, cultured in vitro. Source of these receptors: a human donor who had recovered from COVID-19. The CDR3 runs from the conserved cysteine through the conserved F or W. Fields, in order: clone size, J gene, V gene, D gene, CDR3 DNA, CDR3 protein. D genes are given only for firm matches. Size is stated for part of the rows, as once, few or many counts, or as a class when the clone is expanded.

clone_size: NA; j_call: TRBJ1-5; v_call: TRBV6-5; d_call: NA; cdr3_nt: TGTGCCAGCAGTTACCCTGGGAATCAGCCCCAGCATTTT; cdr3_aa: CASSYPGNQPQHF
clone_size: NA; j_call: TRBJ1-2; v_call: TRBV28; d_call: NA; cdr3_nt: TGTGCCAGCAGTCCTACGGGCCCCTTAGGCTATGGCTACACCTTC; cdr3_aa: CASSPTGPLGYGYTF
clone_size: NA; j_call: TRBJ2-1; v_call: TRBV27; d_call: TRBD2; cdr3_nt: TGTGCCAGCAGTTTATCGGCTAGCGGTTACAATGAGCAGTTCTTC; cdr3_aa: CASSLSASGYNEQFF
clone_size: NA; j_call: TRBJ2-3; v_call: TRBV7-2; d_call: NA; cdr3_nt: TGTGCCAGCAGCTTAGCGGAGACAGATACGCAGTATTTT; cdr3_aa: CASSLAETDTQYF
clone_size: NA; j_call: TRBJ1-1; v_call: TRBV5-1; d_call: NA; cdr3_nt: TGCGCCAGCAGCTTGGACCGGGAAATGGCTGAAGCTTTCTTT; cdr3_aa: CASSLDREMAEAFF
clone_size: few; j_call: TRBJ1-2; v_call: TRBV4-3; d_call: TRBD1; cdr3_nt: TGCGCCAGCAGCCAAGAAGTACAGGGACAGGCCTATGGCTACACCTTC; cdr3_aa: CASSQEVQGQAYGYTF
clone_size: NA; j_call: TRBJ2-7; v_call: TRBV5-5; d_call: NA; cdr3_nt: TGTGCCAGCAGCTTGGACCTTGGGGTCTACGAGCAGTACTTC; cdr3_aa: CASSLDLGVYEQYF
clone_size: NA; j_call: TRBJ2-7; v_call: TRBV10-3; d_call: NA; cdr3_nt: TGTGCCATCTCCGAAGGTTACGAGCAGTACTTC; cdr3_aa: CAISEGYEQYF
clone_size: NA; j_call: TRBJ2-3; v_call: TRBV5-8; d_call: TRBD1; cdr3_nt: TGTGCCAGCAGGGCCGGGACAGGGAGGACAGATACGCAGTATTTT; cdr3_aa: CASRAGTGRTDTQYF
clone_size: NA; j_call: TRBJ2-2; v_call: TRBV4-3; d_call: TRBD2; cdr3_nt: TGCGCCAGCAGCCCGGGACTACTAAACACCGGGGAGCTGTTTTTT; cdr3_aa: CASSPGLLNTGELFF
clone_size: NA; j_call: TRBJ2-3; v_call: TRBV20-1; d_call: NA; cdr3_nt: TGCAGTGCTAGATCTGGGCCTTTGGCAGATACGCAGTATTTT; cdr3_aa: CSARSGPLADTQYF
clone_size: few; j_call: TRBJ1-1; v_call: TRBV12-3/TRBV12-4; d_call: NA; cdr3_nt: TGTGCCAGCAGTCCCCTTGGTGTTGAAGCTTTCTTT; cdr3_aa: CASSPLGVEAFF
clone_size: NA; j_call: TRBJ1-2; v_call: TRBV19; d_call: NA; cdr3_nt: TGTGCCAGTAGTATCTTGTTTCTCTATGGCTACACCTTC; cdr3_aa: CASSILFLYGYTF
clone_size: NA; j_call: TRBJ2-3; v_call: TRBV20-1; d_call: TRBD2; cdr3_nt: TGCAGTGCCCAAGTCAGACTAGCGGGAGAGGGTACGCAGTATTTT; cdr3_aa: CSAQVRLAGEGTQYF
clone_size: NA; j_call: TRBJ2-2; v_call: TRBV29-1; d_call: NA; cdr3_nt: TGCAGCGTTCTTAGGACCGACACCGGGGAGCTGTTTTTT; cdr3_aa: CSVLRTDTGELFF
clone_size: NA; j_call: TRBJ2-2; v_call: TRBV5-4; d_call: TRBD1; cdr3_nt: TGTGCCAGCAGCCATGGACAGGGGGCGAACACCGGGGAGCTGTTTTTT; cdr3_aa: CASSHGQGANTGELFF
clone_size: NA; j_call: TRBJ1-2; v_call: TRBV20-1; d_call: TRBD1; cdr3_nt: TGCAGTGCTAGAGAGCAGGGGGGCTATGGCTACACCTTC; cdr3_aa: CSAREQGGYGYTF
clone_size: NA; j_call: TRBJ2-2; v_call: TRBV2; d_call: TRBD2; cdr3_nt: TGTGCCAGCAGTGAGACTAGCGGTAACACCGGGGAGCTGTTTTTT; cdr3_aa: CASSETSGNTGELFF
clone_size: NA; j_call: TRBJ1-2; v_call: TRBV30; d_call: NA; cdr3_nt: TGTGCCTGGAGTGTAACAGTTTATGGCTACACCTTC; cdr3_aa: CAWSVTVYGYTF
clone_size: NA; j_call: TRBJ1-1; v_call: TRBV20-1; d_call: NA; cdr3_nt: TGCAGTGCTAGGGCATCCGAGCACATGAACACTGAAGCTTTCTTT; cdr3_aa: CSARASEHMNTEAFF
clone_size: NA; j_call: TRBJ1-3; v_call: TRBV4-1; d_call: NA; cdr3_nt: TGCGCCAGCACCTCTAGGGGAGGGGTTGGAAACACCATATATTTT; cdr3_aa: CASTSRGGVGNTIYF
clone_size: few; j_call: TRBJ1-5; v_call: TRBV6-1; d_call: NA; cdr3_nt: TGTGCCAGCAGCGGTGGGAGCAGAAATAGCAATCAGCCCCAGCATTTT; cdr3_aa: CASSGGSRNSNQPQHF
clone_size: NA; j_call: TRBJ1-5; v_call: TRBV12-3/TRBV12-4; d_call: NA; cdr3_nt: TGTGCCAGCAGTTCCTTCGGAGGTAGCAATCAGCCCCAGCATTTT; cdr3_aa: CASSSFGGSNQPQHF
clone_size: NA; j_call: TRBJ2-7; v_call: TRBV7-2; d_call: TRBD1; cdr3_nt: TGTGCCAGCAGCTTAGCGACAGGGTACGAGCAGTACTTC; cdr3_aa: CASSLATGYEQYF
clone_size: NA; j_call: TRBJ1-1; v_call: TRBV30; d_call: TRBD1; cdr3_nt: TGTGCCTGGAGTGGGGGAACAGGGGGGACTGAGGCTTTCTTT; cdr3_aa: CAWSGGTGGTEAFF
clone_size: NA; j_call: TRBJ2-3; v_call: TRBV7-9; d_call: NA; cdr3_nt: TGTGCCAGCAGCTTCCCCCCCTCGAGAGATACGCAGTATTTT; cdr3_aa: CASSFPPSRDTQYF
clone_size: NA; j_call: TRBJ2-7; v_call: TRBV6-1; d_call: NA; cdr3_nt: TGTGCCAGCAGTCCCGGGGACGAGCAGTACTTC; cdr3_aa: CASSPGDEQYF
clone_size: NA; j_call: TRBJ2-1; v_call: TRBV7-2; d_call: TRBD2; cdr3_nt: TGTGCCAGCAGCTTATGGGCTAGCGGGCCGCTTAGCTCCTACAATGAGCAGTTCTTC; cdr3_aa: CASSLWASGPLSSYNEQFF